This note documents a single T cell receptor beta chain sequence. The antigen remains unidentified. The data stem from a study of cytomegalovirus exposure and HLA in healthy donors. Study-wide points: Using a false discovery rate of 0.05, a later analysis showed that 16,951 TCR beta sequences were associated with HLA alleles. The authors considered a cluster of highly shared sequence variants likely to be a sequencing artifact.

The PCR contained 60 Vbeta and 13 Jbeta primers. The data were produced by immunoSEQ multiplex PCR, yet TCRdb's version contains in-frame clones alone and is incomplete. Of roughly 170,000 clones in the sample, 70% to 85% are singletons; the top ten hold around 4.9%. V was clipped by 2 bases and J by 2 bases, with 6 bases between them. This CDR3 is built from 13 residues. The germline gives CDR1 MNHEY, CDR2 SMNVEV (reference sequence). The TCR was taken from a young man in good health and CMV-seronegative. The V and J genes are TRBV27 and TRBJ1-2; D ambiguous. Input material: PBMCs. CDR3 amino acids: CASSLNGNYGYTF. DNA of the CDR3: TGTGCCAGCAGTTTAAACGGGAACTATGGCTACACCTTC.